A single sample is the source of the 26 T cell receptor beta chains below, sequenced in a study of T cell changes during pregnancy in multiple sclerosis. Libraries were prepared by immunoSEQ multiplex PCR; TCRdb keeps only in-frame clonotypes and omits some of them. Of roughly 69,000 clones listed, 92% were seen once; the top ten hold over 1.3%. The sample here was peripheral blood, taken after pregnancy. These receptor sequences come from a female donor with multiple sclerosis, enrolled in a pregnancy study.

The J gene is TRBJ2-5, the V gene TRBV7-3; the D is unclear. Trimming removed 4 bases at V and 1 base at J, with 13 bases between. This CDR3 spans 15 amino acids. The germline V gene encodes CDR1 SGHTA and CDR2 FQGTGA. CDR3 bases: TGTGCCAGCAGCTCCTCCGCAGGATTCCAAGAGACCCAGTACTTC. This gives the protein CASSSSAGFQETQYF.

This chain connects TRBV7-9 to TRBJ2-7; TRBD1 matches at 7 bases. V lost 5 bases, J lost 2 bases, and 9 bases stayed unmatched. The CDR3 has 15 residues. Germline loops: CDR1 SEHNR, CDR2 FQNEAQ (reference sequence). The CDR3 DNA reads TGTGCCAGCAGCACTGGACAGGTCGGGACCTACGAGCAGTACTTC. As protein: CASSTGQVGTYEQYF.

The chain employs TRBV28 and TRBJ2-1; possibly TRBD2 for D (5 bases). Germline V gives CDR1 MDHEN, CDR2 SYDVKM. Between the trimmed V and J ends, which lost 5 bases and 3 bases, there was a span of 17 bases. The CDR3 is 16 amino acids. CDR3 sequence: CASSPLGSSNYNEQFF. The DNA of the CDR3 is TGTGCCAGCAGTCCCCTGGGGAGCTCTAACTACAATGAGCAGTTCTTC.

A single count supports this clone. V usage is TRBV19 and J usage is TRBJ2-4; the D is unclear. The CDR3 has 13 residues. Germline V gene lookup returns CDR1 LNHDA and CDR2 SQIVND (reference sequence). Trimming took 4 bases from V and 7 from J, leaving 11 bases between them. This CDR3 is CASSKVRANIQYF. The DNA for the CDR3 is TGTGCCAGTAGTAAAGTTCGAGCGAACATTCAGTACTTC.

This clone was found a few times. The chain uses TRBV13 and TRBJ2-2; 9 nucleotides line up with TRBD1. V gave up 10 bases and J gave up 4 bases; unmatched junction bases: 4. The germline V gene encodes CDR1 PRHDT and CDR2 FYEKMQ (reference sequence). The CDR3 covers 13 residues. CDR3 region: CAITQGATGELFF. The CDR3 DNA sequence: TGTGCCATCACACAGGGGGCCACCGGGGAGCTGTTTTTT.

The chain combines TRBV9 with TRBJ2-7; 10 bases line up with TRBD1. The CDR3 spans 14 residues. V was pared by 3 bases and J by 4 bases, with 4 bases of the junction left unmatched. Germline CDR1 reads SGDLS; CDR2 reads YYNGEE. CDR3 nucleotides: TGTGCCAGCAGCGCCGGGACAGGGGTATACGAGCAGTACTTC. Its protein product is CASSAGTGVYEQYF.

V usage is TRBV7-9 and J usage is TRBJ2-7; TRBD1 aligns across 8 bases. Per the germline V gene, CDR1 is SEHNR and CDR2 is FQNEAQ (reference sequence). The CDR3 runs to 14 residues. With V trimmed by 4 bases and J by 3 bases, 5 bases remained unmatched. CDR3 in DNA: TGTGCCAGCAGCTCTTGGGACAGGAACTACGAGCAGTACTTC. Protein: CASSSWDRNYEQYF.

The genes are TRBV28 and TRBJ1-2; D is undetermined. CDR1 is MDHEN and CDR2 is SYDVKM in the germline V gene. The CDR3 extends over 15 amino acids. V gave up 1 base and J gave up 4 bases, with 13 bases separating them. The CDR3 region is CASSLSVGVSYGYTF. The CDR3 DNA reads TGTGCCAGCAGTTTATCAGTGGGCGTGTCCTATGGCTACACCTTC.

V is TRBV4-3 and J is TRBJ2-7; TRBD2 aligns across 11 bases. Per the germline V gene, CDR1 is LGHNA and CDR2 is YSLEER. There are 15 residues in the CDR3. Trimming at V came to 0 bases and at J to 4 bases, leaving 2 bases not matched to a gene. In DNA, the CDR3 is TGCGCCAGCAGCCAAGAGTCTAGCGGGAGGTACGAGCAGTACTTC. Translated, it gives CASSQESSGRYEQYF.

The chain joins TRBV6-4 to TRBJ2-1; 12 nucleotides match TRBD2. The CDR3 totals 15 residues. J gave up 3 bases and V 3 bases, and 0 bases lay outside the gene matches. The germline gives CDR1 MRHNA, CDR2 SNTAGT. As DNA, the CDR3 is TGTGCCAGCAGTGAGACTAGCGGGAGCTACAATGAGCAGTTCTTC. Translated, it gives CASSETSGSYNEQFF.

CDR3 sequence reads: CASSYAGELFF. Here the CDR3 DNA reads TGTGCCAGCAGTTATGCCGGGGAGCTGTTTTTT. The V call is TRBV2, the J call TRBJ2-2, with no clear D. Trimming took 5 bases from V and 6 from J, leaving 4 bases between them. CDR1 SNHLY and CDR2 FYNNEI come from the germline V gene. There are 11 residues in the CDR3.

The chain is built from TRBV5-1 and TRBJ1-1; no firm D call. Between the trimmed V and J ends, which lost 0 bases and 0 bases, there was a span of 6 bases. In germline, CDR1 is SGHRS, CDR2 YFSETQ. The CDR3 is 14 amino acids. The CDR3 DNA follows: TGCGCCAGCAGCTTGGCCGGGATGAACACTGAAGCTTTCTTT. It translates to CASSLAGMNTEAFF.

This clone was detected once. The chain couples TRBV9 to TRBJ2-1, with 12 bases that match TRBD2. CDR1 and CDR2 (germline): SGDLS, YYNGEE. This CDR3 has 19 amino acids. The trim removed 3 bases at V and 8 bases at J, leaving 18 bases unmatched. The CDR3: CASSAAPPSGRAEWDEQFF. CDR3 DNA sequence: TGTGCCAGCAGCGCCGCCCCCCCTAGCGGGAGGGCCGAGTGGGATGAGCAGTTCTTC.

This clone was found a few times. Other DNA sequences within the sample encode an identical CDR3. This chain connects TRBV18 to TRBJ2-2; the match to TRBD1 covers 7 bases. Trimming at V came to 3 bases and at J to 0 bases, leaving 4 bases not matched to a gene. CDR1 and CDR2 (germline): KGHSH, LQKENI. The CDR3 sequence is 16 residues long. The CDR3 loop is CASSPPGTANTGELFF. CDR3 sequence (DNA): TGTGCCAGCTCACCCCCCGGGACAGCGAACACCGGGGAGCTGTTTTTT.

V is TRBV5-1 and J is TRBJ1-1; the D gene is possibly TRBD1 (6 bases). V was pared by 6 bases and J by 0 bases, with 15 bases between. Per the germline V gene, CDR1 is SGHRS and CDR2 is YFSETQ. The CDR3 has 15 amino acids. CDR3 loop: CASTLGTFMNTEAFF. The CDR3 DNA is TGCGCCAGCACATTAGGGACATTCATGAACACTGAAGCTTTCTTT.

The chain recombines TRBV6-6 with TRBJ2-7; a weak D match, TRBD1 (5 bases). This CDR3 spans 13 amino acids. V lost 7 bases to trimming and J lost 1 base, with 11 bases between them. The germline V gene encodes CDR1 MNHNY and CDR2 SVGAGI (reference sequence). The CDR3 DNA sequence: TGTGCCAGCACTGTAGGGGCTTCCTACGAGCAGTACTTC. It yields the protein CASTVGASYEQYF.

The gene calls are TRBV5-4 and TRBJ1-4; tentative D call: TRBD1 (6 bases). There are 14 residues in the CDR3. V was clipped by 0 bases and J by 8 bases, with 11 bases between them. Germline V lookup: CDR1 SGHNT, CDR2 YYREEE (reference sequence). CDR3 protein: CASSLEGVGEKLFF. CDR3 nucleotides: TGTGCCAGCAGCTTGGAGGGGGTAGGGGAAAAACTGTTTTTT.

This chain uses TRBV18 with TRBJ2-2; TRBD1 might be the D (5 bases). V was cut by 5 bases and J by 0 bases, with 16 bases left in between. From germline, CDR1 is KGHSH and CDR2 LQKENI. The CDR3 is 17 residues long. CDR3 DNA: TGTGCCAGCTCAACGGTGTCCCTGACAGCGAACACCGGGGAGCTGTTTTTT. Its protein is CASSTVSLTANTGELFF.

This clone was observed once. The chain links TRBV5-8 to TRBJ2-6, with unresolved D. The CDR3 contains 16 residues. Germline lookup yields CDR1 SGHTS and CDR2 YDEGEE. The V and J ends lost 0 bases and 0 bases respectively, with 7 bases between them. CDR3 protein: CASSLVGGSGANVLTF. CDR3 nucleotides: TGTGCCAGCAGCTTGGTCGGCGGCTCTGGGGCCAACGTCCTGACTTTC. Full variable domain (outside the CDR3, taken from reference TRBV5-8 and TRBJ2-6): EAGVTQSPTHLIKTRGQQATLRCSPISGHTSVYWYQQALGLGLQFLLWYDEGEERNRGNFPPRFSGRQFPNYSSELNVNALELEDSALYLCASSLVGGSGANVLTFGAGSRLTVL.

The chain uses TRBV5-6 and TRBJ2-7; D gene uncertain. There are 15 residues in the CDR3. V was clipped by 0 bases and J by 3 bases, with 13 bases between them. The germline CDR1 and CDR2 sequences are SGHDT and YYEEEE. Here the CDR3 reads CASSLALGQIYEQYF. For the CDR3, the DNA is TGTGCCAGCAGCTTGGCACTTGGGCAAATCTACGAGCAGTACTTC.

This chain connects TRBV4-3 to TRBJ2-1; D ambiguous. V was pared by 1 base and J by 10 bases, with 11 bases between. Germline V lookup: CDR1 LGHNA, CDR2 YSLEER. The CDR3 is 13 residues long. CDR3 region: CASSQVRVGEQFF. Here the CDR3 DNA reads TGCGCCAGCAGCCAAGTCCGGGTCGGGGAGCAGTTCTTC.

This chain connects TRBV29-1 to TRBJ2-3; TRBD2 agrees at 9 bases. Looked up from germline, CDR1 is SQVTM and CDR2 is ANQGSEA. CDR3 length: 13 amino acids. V trimming: 7 bases; J trimming: 2 bases; junction bases outside the gene matches: 4. DNA of the CDR3: TGCAGCGCCCTAGCGGGGTCCACAGATACGCAGTATTTT. This encodes CSALAGSTDTQYF.

The chain couples TRBV29-1 to TRBJ2-2; a weak D match, TRBD1 (5 bases). The CDR3 sequence is 14 residues long. Per the germline V gene, CDR1 is SQVTM and CDR2 is ANQGSEA. V lost 4 bases, J lost 4 bases, and 13 bases lay in between. The CDR3 loop is CSVVAGLGTGELFF. CDR3 DNA: TGCAGCGTTGTCGCAGGGCTTGGCACCGGGGAGCTGTTTTTT.

V usage is TRBV9 and J usage is TRBJ1-2; tentative D call: TRBD1 (6 bases). The V gene's germline CDR1 is SGDLS and CDR2 YYNGEE. The CDR3 spans 16 residues. V dropped 5 bases and J dropped 2 bases, with 19 bases sitting between them. The CDR3 bases are TGTGCCAGCAGGATTCCAGGGGCCCCATTGAACTATGGCTACACCTTC. Translating it yields CASRIPGAPLNYGYTF.

The chain combines TRBV5-1 with TRBJ2-3; 9 positions match TRBD2. V trimming: 4 bases; J trimming: 1 base; junction bases outside the gene matches: 7. Germline CDR1 SGHRS, CDR2 YFSETQ. The CDR3 runs to 16 residues. The CDR3 DNA is TGCGCCAGCAGCAAGGGGACTAGCTTAGGCACAGATACGCAGTATTTT. It encodes CASSKGTSLGTDTQYF.

Turning to this clone: Different DNA sequences within this sample yield the same CDR3. The chain links TRBV6-1 to TRBJ2-7, with 11 nucleotides matching TRBD2. The CDR3 spans 15 residues. Germline V lookup: CDR1 MNHNS, CDR2 SASEGT. The V and J ends lost 1 base and 4 bases, in that order; junction bases with no gene match: 3. This CDR3 reads CASSEGLAGGYEQYF. The CDR3 DNA reads TGTGCCAGCAGTGAAGGGCTAGCGGGAGGTTACGAGCAGTACTTC.